The 2 T cell receptor beta chains given below trace back to one sample, sequenced in a study of blood T cells in healthy people across ages. Through a sample-barcoded 5' primer and a J-beta primer mix, a second PCR was run for about 6 to 11 cycles. TCRdb fed the 5' RACE reads into MiXCR, producing one record per CDR3 protein. Of hundreds of thousands of distinct CDR3 sequences in the sample, around 26% were seen once. Sequenced input: blood. These receptor sequences come from a woman of 80 years or more in good health.

The DNA for the CDR3 is TGTGCCAGCAGTGTGACACCGAATTCACCCCTCCACTTT. Encoded protein: CASSVTPNSPLHF. The chain is built from TRBV12-3 or TRBV12-4 and TRBJ1-6, with unresolved D. The CDR3 sequence is 13 residues long. With 5 bases removed from V and 7 bases from J, the gap between germline ends came to 9 bases.

The chain employs TRBV5-1 and TRBJ2-7, with no clear D. The CDR3 contains 15 residues. V was trimmed by 5 bases and J by 0 bases, leaving 15 bases between them. Germline CDR1 is SGHRS and CDR2 is YFSETQ. CDR3 residues: CASSYGRPNSYEQYF. DNA of the CDR3: TGCGCCAGCAGTTACGGACGGCCAAACTCCTACGAGCAGTACTTC.